The 3 T cell receptor beta chains in this list originate from one sample, sequenced in a study of human T cells and chemical hapten exposure. Each CDR3 protein gets one entry after TCRdb re-called the RACE reads with MiXCR. The profile shows around 80,000 distinct CDR3 sequences, under 10% of them singletons. Indicated time point: healthy volunteer bleed at 6 weeks. Extraction yielded total RNA from whole blood (unfractionated). The sample comprised whole blood. The receptors were sampled from a male donor in good health. Some clones in this sample may be carry-over from other donors' samples.

This clonotype has a handful of counts. The V gene is TRBV2, the J gene TRBJ1-5; 7 bases map to TRBD1. The germline V gene has CDR1 SNHLY and CDR2 FYNNEI. CDR3 length: 15 amino acids. V shed 10 bases and J 0 bases; nucleotides not matched to a gene: 9. CDR3 residues: CATSLDRNSNQPQHF. The CDR3 nucleotides are TGTGCCACCTCCCTGGACAGGAATAGCAATCAGCCCCAGCATTTT.

This clonotype was seen a few times. The chain employs TRBV7-2 and TRBJ1-5; no reliable D call. V lost 5 bases, J lost 0 bases, and 17 bases lay in between. The germline gives CDR1 SGHTA, CDR2 FQGNSA. The CDR3 runs to 17 residues. Here the CDR3 reads CASSRDPVGYSNQPQHF. CDR3 sequence (DNA): TGTGCCAGCAGCAGGGATCCGGTGGGGTATAGCAATCAGCCCCAGCATTTT.

In this sample, this clonotype turned up a few times. The rearrangement joins TRBV27 to TRBJ2-1, with 8 bases aligning to TRBD2. The germline gives CDR1 MNHEY, CDR2 SMNVEV (reference sequence). The CDR3 is made up of 16 amino acids. Unmatched junction bases numbered 10, after V lost 2 bases and J lost 7 bases. CDR3: CASSLGTGTRGNEQFF. The CDR3 DNA reads TGTGCCAGCAGTTTAGGGACCGGGACTAGAGGTAATGAGCAGTTCTTC.